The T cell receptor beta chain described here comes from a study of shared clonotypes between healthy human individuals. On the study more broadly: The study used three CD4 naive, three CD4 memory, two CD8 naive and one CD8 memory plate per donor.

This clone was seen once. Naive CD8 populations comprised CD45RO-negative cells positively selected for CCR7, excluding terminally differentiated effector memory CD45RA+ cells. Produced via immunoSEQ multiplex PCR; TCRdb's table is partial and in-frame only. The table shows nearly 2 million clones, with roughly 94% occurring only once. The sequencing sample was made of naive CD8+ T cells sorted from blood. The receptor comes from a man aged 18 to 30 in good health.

The CDR3 DNA reads TGTGCCAGTAGTAGGGGGACTAGCGGCCCCTCAAATGAGCAGTTCTTC. Residues: CASSRGTSGPSNEQFF. The chain combines TRBV19 with TRBJ2-1; TRBD2 matches at 11 bases. This CDR3 is 16 amino acids long. Per the germline V gene, CDR1 is LNHDA and CDR2 is SQIVND (reference sequence). Trimming removed 4 bases from V and 7 bases from J; junction bases left unmatched: 9.